Below, 20 T cell receptor beta chains from the same sample are listed, as sequenced in a study of blood T cell repertoires in COVID-19. Method: immunoSEQ multiplex PCR; TCRdb's copy keeps in-frame clones and lacks some. This table has about 220,000 clones, 70% to 90% appearing once. The source material was peripheral blood. The receptor set was obtained from a human donor in a cohort sampled during active COVID-19.

The chain has TRBV6-2 or TRBV6-3 and TRBJ1-2; 10 bases are shared with TRBD1. This CDR3 is built from 18 residues. J was trimmed by 2 bases and V by 0 bases; bases with no gene match: 9. Germline-derived CDR1 and CDR2 are MNHEY and SVGEGT. CDR3 DNA: TGTGCCAGCAGTTACTCCCGACAGGGGGCCCTCAGGAACTATGGCTACACCTTC. Translating gives CASSYSRQGALRNYGYTF.

CDR3 sequence: CASSFSLLRFGAGYTF. CDR3 nucleotides: TGTGCCAGCAGTTTCTCCCTCCTCCGTTTTGGGGCAGGCTACACCTTC. The V call is TRBV28, the J call TRBJ1-2, with TRBD1 as a possible D gene (5 bases). Between the trimmed V and J ends, which lost 3 bases and 8 bases, there was a span of 22 bases. This CDR3 comprises 16 residues. CDR1 is MDHEN and CDR2 is SYDVKM in the germline V gene.

The CDR3: CASSIEAGGYTDTQYF. The CDR3 DNA sequence: TGTGCCAGTAGTATAGAGGCGGGGGGATACACAGATACGCAGTATTTT. The genes are TRBV19 and TRBJ2-3; 8 bases line up with TRBD2. Germline assignment: CDR1 LNHDA and CDR2 SQIVND (reference sequence). The V and J ends lost 0 bases and 2 bases, in that order; junction bases with no gene match: 4. The CDR3 extends over 16 amino acids.

The V call is TRBV6-5, the J call TRBJ1-4; 10 bases fit TRBD1. This CDR3 contains 13 residues. V shed 6 bases and J 10 bases; nucleotides not matched to a gene: 5. Germline loops: CDR1 MNHEY, CDR2 SVGAGI. This CDR3 is CASSRQGARKLFF. The DNA for the CDR3 is TGTGCCAGCAGCCGACAGGGGGCAAGAAAACTGTTTTTT.

The chain couples TRBV19 to TRBJ1-6; D call uncertain. Germline CDR1 LNHDA, CDR2 SQIVND (reference sequence). V lost 5 bases, J lost 6 bases, and 5 bases lay in between. The CDR3 extends over 12 amino acids. CDR3 region: CASSLPNSPLHF. Here the CDR3 DNA reads TGTGCCAGTAGTCTCCCTAATTCACCCCTCCACTTT.

The CDR3 protein is CASSPEEGRGSNTEAFF. The CDR3, as DNA: TGTGCCAGCAGCCCCGAGGAGGGGCGAGGTTCGAACACTGAAGCTTTCTTT. This chain uses TRBV5-5 with TRBJ1-1, with D possibly TRBD1 on 5 matching bases. V lost 4 bases and J lost 1, with 20 bases in between. CDR3 length: 17 residues. Germline V lookup: CDR1 SGHKS, CDR2 YYEKEE (reference sequence).

The gene calls are TRBV18 and TRBJ1-1, with D perhaps matching TRBD1 (5 bases). CDR1 and CDR2 (germline): KGHSH, LQKENI. Trimming removed 0 bases at V and 5 bases at J, with 13 bases between. This CDR3 is built from 15 residues. Here the CDR3 DNA reads TGTGCCAGCTCACCACCCGCAGCGGGGGGGACTGAAGCTTTCTTT. It translates to CASSPPAAGGTEAFF.

This chain connects TRBV4-3 to TRBJ1-2; a weak D match, TRBD1 (6 bases). Germline V lookup: CDR1 LGHNA, CDR2 YSLEER. V gave up 0 bases and J gave up 6 bases, with 14 bases separating them. This CDR3 is built from 15 residues. CDR3 amino acids: CASSQDWHAGDGYTF. The CDR3 bases are TGCGCCAGCAGCCAAGATTGGCACGCAGGGGATGGCTACACCTTC.

The rearrangement joins TRBV29-1 to TRBJ1-3; TRBD1 might be the D (5 bases). The CDR3 has 13 amino acids. The ends were cut back, 1 base at V and 5 bases at J, with 9 bases in the middle. The germline CDR1 and CDR2 sequences are SQVTM and ANQGSEA. CDR3 sequence (DNA): TGCAGCGTTGAAGTTGGGACTCGAAACACCATATATTTT. It codes for CSVEVGTRNTIYF.

This clone was observed once. The genes are TRBV2 and TRBJ1-2; D might be TRBD1 (5 bases). The CDR3 runs to 14 residues. V was pared by 6 bases and J by 4 bases, with 15 bases between. The germline CDR1 and CDR2 sequences are SNHLY and FYNNEI. In nucleotides, the CDR3 is TGTGCCAGCAGACCCCAGACAGATTTCTATGGCTACACCTTC. It translates to CASRPQTDFYGYTF.

This sequence joins TRBV3-1 (or the pseudogene TRBV3-2) and TRBJ2-7, with 7 bases aligning to TRBD1. V lost 1 base and J lost 3; bases outside the gene matches: 6. The CDR3 totals 15 residues. Germline V gene data show CDR1 as LGHDT and CDR2 as YNNKEL (reference sequence). CDR3 sequence (DNA): TGTGCCAGCAGCCAAGCTTTCGGGGACAGCTACGAGCAGTACTTC. Its translation is CASSQAFGDSYEQYF.

The V call is TRBV19, the J call TRBJ1-5; D gene uncertain. The V gene lost 5 bases and the J gene lost 2 bases, with 13 bases spanning the gap. The CDR3 extends over 15 amino acids. Germline CDR1 LNHDA, CDR2 SQIVND (reference sequence). The CDR3 nucleotides are TGTGCCAGTAGTCCCCCAAGCGGGGGCAATCAGCCCCAGCATTTT. This encodes CASSPPSGGNQPQHF.

The rearrangement uses TRBV5-1 and TRBJ2-1, with TRBD2 identical over 7 bases. The CDR3 consists of 18 residues. Germline loops: CDR1 SGHRS, CDR2 YFSETQ. V gave up 4 bases and J gave up 10 bases; unmatched junction bases: 23. In DNA form, the CDR3 reads TGCGCCAGCAGCCGGTACTCCCCTCTGGCGGGCGGGAGAGACGAGCAGTTCTTC. Translating gives CASSRYSPLAGGRDEQFF.

V and J are TRBV5-5 and TRBJ1-2; the match to TRBD1 covers 7 bases. Germline CDR1 SGHKS, CDR2 YYEKEE (reference sequence). Unmatched junction bases numbered 17, after V lost 4 bases and J lost 5 bases. The CDR3 consists of 17 residues. CDR3 amino acids: CASSHPPRGTVSYGYTF. Here the CDR3 DNA reads TGTGCCAGCAGCCACCCCCCCCGCGGGACAGTCAGTTATGGCTACACCTTC.

The rearrangement links TRBV20-1 to TRBJ2-1; D is perhaps TRBD2 (6 bases). The CDR3 is made up of 15 amino acids. Per the germline V gene, CDR1 is DFQATT and CDR2 is SNEGSKA (reference sequence). V shed 3 bases and J shed 8 bases, with 20 bases lying between them. The CDR3 DNA is TGCAGTGCTAGTCGGAGCGGAGGGAGAGGGGATGAGCAGTTCTTC. This sequence encodes CSASRSGGRGDEQFF.

The V call is TRBV11-2, the J call TRBJ2-5, with a tentative D call TRBD2 (6 bases). V lost 0 bases and J lost 7, with 6 bases in between. This CDR3 is 12 amino acids long. Germline lookup yields CDR1 SGHAT and CDR2 FQNNGV. The CDR3 here is CASSLEEGTQYF. CDR3 bases: TGTGCCAGCAGCTTAGAGGAGGGGACCCAGTACTTC.

The chain is built from TRBV28 and TRBJ2-1, with a weak D call TRBD2 (6 bases). The CDR3 has 14 amino acids. The germline CDR1 and CDR2 sequences are MDHEN and SYDVKM. V dropped 4 bases and J dropped 6 bases, with 13 bases sitting between them. This CDR3 reads CASSYPPGGNEQFF. DNA of the CDR3: TGTGCCAGCAGTTACCCCCCCGGGGGCAATGAGCAGTTCTTC.

This clone was counted a few times. This sequence joins TRBV5-4 and TRBJ1-1; a possible D gene is TRBD1 (6 bases). Germline-derived CDR1 and CDR2 are SGHNT and YYREEE (reference sequence). The CDR3 has 17 amino acids. V was trimmed by 3 bases and J by 1 base, leaving 19 bases between them. CDR3 amino acids: CASSSPVRGGGNTEAFF. The CDR3, as DNA: TGTGCCAGCAGCTCCCCGGTCCGGGGGGGCGGGAACACTGAAGCTTTCTTT.

This clone was seen a single time. V and J are TRBV11-2 and TRBJ2-5; tentatively, D is TRBD2 (6 bases). CDR3 size: 14 residues. Trimming stripped 2 bases from V and 5 bases from J, with 12 bases between. Germline lookup yields CDR1 SGHAT and CDR2 FQNNGV. The CDR3 reads CASSLSGARETQYF. The CDR3 bases are TGTGCCAGCAGCTTATCGGGAGCTCGCGAGACCCAGTACTTC.

V is TRBV19 and J is TRBJ2-2; 9 nucleotides match TRBD1. The CDR3 length is 14 residues. CDR1 and CDR2 (germline): LNHDA, SQIVND (reference sequence). J gave up 6 bases and V 5 bases, and 4 bases lay outside the gene matches. CDR3 residues: CASSLDRGSGELFF. The CDR3, as DNA: TGTGCCAGTAGTCTCGACAGGGGGTCCGGGGAGCTGTTTTTT.